This TCR beta chain was retrieved from a study of T-cell reconstitution after alpha-beta-depleted transplantation in children. Findings of the study overall: Once a year had passed after transplant, T-cell counts and diversity came mostly from newly produced T cells.

To note about this clonotype: Its antigen is undetermined.

Trimming took 0 bases from V and 1 from J, leaving 14 bases between them. The CDR3 spans 17 residues. Germline V gene sequence: CDR1 KGHSH, CDR2 LQKENI. The library targeted TCRbeta and was prepared with unique molecular identifiers. MiXCR, run by TCRdb on the PCR reads, gives a single entry per CDR3 protein. The sample consists of fewer than 250,000 distinct CDR3 sequences, 6.5% to 9% of them appearing once. Here the sequenced sample was PBMCs, mostly from graft donor cells, taken 180 days after TCRalphabeta/CD19-depleted stem cell transplant. The TCR originated in a male patient younger than 18 who had a stem cell transplant for acute lymphoblastic leukemia, so the T cells may come from the graft donor. The rearrangement uses TRBV18 and TRBJ2-3; no clear D. The CDR3 loop reads CASSPPAPSVGTDTQYF. The CDR3 DNA follows: TGTGCCAGCTCACCACCGGCACCTTCTGTTGGCACAGATACGCAGTATTTT.